Listed here are 29 T cell receptor beta chains from one sample, sequenced in a study of blood T cell repertoires in COVID-19. Sequencing was performed with immunoSEQ multiplex PCR; in TCRdb, only in-frame clones are kept and a portion is missing. The repertoire holds approximately 180,000 clones, about 83% seen once, with 18% in the top ten. Sequenced: peripheral blood. The receptors stem from a person between 65 and 79 years old with COVID-19, enrolled during active disease.

In nucleotides, the CDR3 is TGTGCCACCAGCAGAGGGACAGGGAATTTCTCTGGAAACACCATATATTTT. The encoded protein is CATSRGTGNFSGNTIYF. The chain combines TRBV15 with TRBJ1-3; 8 bases map to TRBD1. The ends lost 1 base at V and 0 bases at J; junction bases unmatched: 5. The CDR3 is made up of 17 amino acids. Germline CDR1 is LNHNV and CDR2 is YYDKDF (reference sequence).

The chain joins TRBV19 to TRBJ2-2, with D possibly being TRBD1 (5 bases). Trimming stripped 1 base from V and 5 bases from J, with 14 bases between. CDR3 length equals 16 residues. Germline CDR1 LNHDA, CDR2 SQIVND (reference sequence). CDR3 region: CASSIGIGALTGELFF. CDR3 DNA: TGTGCCAGTAGTATAGGTATAGGGGCGTTAACCGGGGAGCTGTTTTTT.

V and J are TRBV27 and TRBJ2-3; 9 positions match TRBD2. CDR3 size: 15 residues. Germline V gene sequence: CDR1 MNHEY, CDR2 SMNVEV (reference sequence). V dropped 4 bases and J dropped 4; count of bases not matched to a gene: 6. CDR3 residues: CASSYSGGYADTQYF. DNA for the CDR3: TGTGCCAGCAGTTATAGCGGGGGTTATGCAGATACGCAGTATTTT.

This chain connects TRBV6-5 to TRBJ2-7; TRBD1 aligns across 9 bases. CDR1 MNHEY and CDR2 SVGAGI come from the germline V gene. CDR3 length equals 13 residues. Trimming took 8 bases from V and 7 from J; bases not matched to a gene: 9. This CDR3 reads CASRDRVFREQYF. The CDR3 DNA follows: TGTGCCAGCCGGGACAGGGTGTTTAGGGAGCAGTACTTC.

The chain employs TRBV6-5 and TRBJ2-3; no clear D. Germline V gives CDR1 MNHEY, CDR2 SVGAGI. CDR3 length: 15 residues. V was shortened by 5 bases and J by 0 bases, with 12 bases between the two germline ends. In DNA form, the CDR3 reads TGTGCCAGCAGTCGTGGCGGTTCTAGCACAGATACGCAGTATTTT. Amino acids: CASSRGGSSTDTQYF.

The chain employs TRBV7-9 and TRBJ1-2; 9 bases map to TRBD1. Germline-derived CDR1 and CDR2 are SEHNR and FQNEAQ (reference sequence). The CDR3 length is 15 residues. The V segment lost 3 bases and the J segment 4 bases; nucleotides outside the gene matches: 6. The DNA of the CDR3 is TGTGCCAGCAGCTTCGGGACAGGGTTCGGCTATGGCTACACCTTC. Translation: CASSFGTGFGYGYTF.

Many counts were recorded for this clone. The genes are TRBV2 and TRBJ2-2; D possibly corresponds to TRBD2 (5 bases). The CDR3 loop spans 15 amino acids. The V gene lost 7 bases and the J gene lost 6 bases, with 18 bases spanning the gap. Germline values: CDR1 SNHLY, CDR2 FYNNEI. This CDR3 reads CASNQRTRVSGELFF. The DNA for the CDR3 is TGTGCCAGCAACCAACGGACTCGGGTATCCGGGGAGCTGTTTTTT.

The rearrangement joins TRBV2 to TRBJ1-2; the D is unclear. Trimming removed 6 bases from V and 6 bases from J, with 17 bases in between. The CDR3 runs to 14 residues. Germline CDR1 and CDR2: SNHLY and FYNNEI. The CDR3 nucleotides are TGTGCCAGCAGCAAGACAACGGGGTCTGATGGCTACACCTTC. As protein: CASSKTTGSDGYTF.

V is TRBV11-2 and J is TRBJ1-5; D is uncertain. V was clipped by 1 base and J by 2 bases, with 6 bases between them. Germline CDR1 and CDR2: SGHAT and FQNNGV. The CDR3 is made up of 14 amino acids. The CDR3 here is CASSLAGGNQPQHF. Written as DNA, the CDR3 is TGTGCCAGCAGCTTAGCGGGAGGCAATCAGCCCCAGCATTTT.

The chain combines TRBV7-8 with TRBJ2-7, with TRBD1 matching 11 bases. V trimming: 8 bases; J trimming: 0 bases; junction bases outside the gene matches: 12. CDR1 and CDR2 (germline): SGHVS, FQNEAQ. This CDR3 spans 17 amino acids. CDR3 coding DNA: TGTGCCAGCGCCCGGGGGACAGGGGGTGTCCCCTCCTACGAGCAGTACTTC. Amino acid sequence: CASARGTGGVPSYEQYF. Supplemented by reference TRBV7-8 and TRBJ2-7, the full variable domain reads GAGVSQSPRYKVAKRGQDVALRCDPISGHVSLFWYQQALGQGPEFLTYFQNEAQLDKSGLPSDRFFAERPEGSVSTLKIQRTQQEDSAVYLCASARGTGGVPSYEQYFGPGTRLTVT.

This chain joins TRBV6-5 and TRBJ2-1; 9 positions agree with TRBD2. Trimming cost V 4 bases and J 9 bases; bases outside gene matches: 13. Germline V gene sequence: CDR1 MNHEY, CDR2 SVGAGI. The CDR3 runs 16 residues. CDR3 sequence: CASSSFAGGLSREQFF. The CDR3 coding sequence is TGTGCCAGCAGTTCCTTCGCGGGAGGGCTATCTCGTGAGCAGTTCTTC.

This clone was found a few times. The chain has TRBV10-3 and TRBJ2-2; TRBD2 aligns across 7 bases. J lost 1 base, V lost 1 base, and 3 bases had no gene match. The CDR3 is 16 residues long. The germline CDR1 and CDR2 sequences are ENHRY and SYGVKD. In DNA, the CDR3 is TGTGCCATCAGTGAGTACAGCGGGATGAACACCGGGGAGCTGTTTTTT. It specifies CAISEYSGMNTGELFF.

The rearrangement uses TRBV4-1 and TRBJ1-2, with D maybe TRBD1 (5 bases). Germline CDR1 reads MGHRA; CDR2 reads YSYEKL. V shed 1 base and J shed 3 bases, with 18 bases lying between them. The CDR3 is 17 residues long. The CDR3 region is CASSQVRAAGTHYGYTF. The CDR3 bases are TGCGCCAGCAGCCAAGTCAGGGCGGCGGGAACCCACTATGGCTACACCTTC.

Only one count was recorded for this clone. J is TRBJ1-3 and V is TRBV30; a weak D match, TRBD1 (5 bases). The CDR3 runs 12 residues. Germline V gene lookup returns CDR1 GTSNPN and CDR2 SVGIG (reference sequence). V was cut by 2 bases and J by 5 bases, with 7 bases left in between. The CDR3 spells CAWSQGRNTIYF. For the CDR3, the DNA is TGTGCCTGGAGTCAGGGAAGAAACACCATATATTTT.

This rearrangement joins TRBV7-9 to TRBJ2-2, with 7 positions matching TRBD1. The CDR3 loop spans 17 amino acids. Losses at the gene ends were 1 base for V and 0 bases for J; bases not matched to a gene: 5. Germline V gene lookup returns CDR1 SEHNR and CDR2 FQNEAQ (reference sequence). The CDR3 region has the DNA TGTGCCAGCAGCTTAGGGGGACAGATTGCGAACACCGGGGAGCTGTTTTTT. This sequence encodes CASSLGGQIANTGELFF.

The chain combines TRBV11-3 with TRBJ1-1; TRBD1 is a possible D gene (5 bases). This CDR3 region has 15 residues. V shed 6 bases and J shed 11 bases, with 25 bases lying between them. Germline V gene sequence: CDR1 SGHNT, CDR2 YENEEA. Written as DNA, the CDR3 is TGTGCCAGCAGGAGCTTCCAGGGAAAAGAGTATCTCGCTTTCTTT. The encoded protein is CASRSFQGKEYLAFF.

A single count supports this clone. The rearrangement joins TRBV14 to TRBJ2-5, with 13 bases aligning to TRBD2. The CDR3 extends over 17 amino acids. The germline V gene encodes CDR1 SGHDN and CDR2 FVKESK. J gave up 5 bases and V 3 bases, and 9 bases lay outside the gene matches. CDR3 bases: TGTGCCAGCAGCCACCGACTAGCGGGGGGCCCCGGGGAGACCCAGTACTTC. Translation: CASSHRLAGGPGETQYF.

The genes are TRBV6-5 and TRBJ2-7, with 10 bases matching TRBD2. CDR1 is MNHEY, CDR2 SVGAGI, per germline. V gave up 6 bases and J gave up 1 base; unmatched junction bases: 6. The length of the CDR3 is 15 residues. The CDR3 bases are TGTGCCAGCAGCGTACTAGCGGGGAGATCCTACGAGCAGTACTTC. It yields the protein CASSVLAGRSYEQYF.

The chain recombines TRBV15 with TRBJ2-2; 8 bases are shared with TRBD1. CDR3 size: 14 residues. V lost 3 bases to trimming and J lost 4 bases; unmatched junction nucleotides: 1. The V gene's germline CDR1 is LNHNV and CDR2 YYDKDF (reference sequence). The CDR3 region is CATSRTGATGELFF. The CDR3 coding sequence is TGTGCCACCAGCAGGACAGGGGCCACCGGGGAGCTGTTTTTT.

The DNA for the CDR3 is TGTGCCAGCAGTTTGGAGTACGAAAAACTGTTTTTT. It specifies CASSLEYEKLFF. The chain links TRBV6-2 or TRBV6-3 to TRBJ1-4; D not certain. CDR3 length: 12 amino acids. Germline lookup yields CDR1 MNHEY and CDR2 SVGEGT. The V and J ends lost 4 bases and 8 bases respectively, with 8 bases between them.

The J gene is TRBJ1-2, the V gene TRBV30; D might be TRBD1 (5 bases). Germline V gene sequence: CDR1 GTSNPN, CDR2 SVGIG (reference sequence). The length of the CDR3 is 11 residues. The germline V and J ends were trimmed by 5 bases and 4 bases, with 8 bases remaining between them. The DNA of the CDR3 is TGTGCCTGGTCGACAGTCTATGGCTACACCTTC. It is translated as CAWSTVYGYTF.

The table lists this clone with a count of one. V usage is TRBV7-2 and J usage is TRBJ2-1; possibly TRBD2 for D (6 bases). This CDR3 has 15 residues. The V end lost 3 bases, the J end lost 10 bases, and 19 bases lay between the germline ends. CDR1 and CDR2 from the germline V gene are SGHTA and FQGNSA. The CDR3 loop reads CASSLDPLAGREQFF. The CDR3 bases are TGTGCCAGCAGCTTGGATCCGCTTGCGGGACGGGAGCAGTTCTTC. Full variable domain (rest looked up from reference TRBV7-2 and TRBJ2-1): GAGVSQSPSNKVTEKGKDVELRCDPISGHTALYWYRQSLGQGLEFLIYFQGNSAPDKSGLPSDRFSAERTGGSVSTLTIQRTQQEDSAVYLCASSLDPLAGREQFFGPGTRLTVL.

Only a few counts were recorded for this clone. In nucleotides, the CDR3 is TGTGCCAGCAGCCCGGGGGCGGGGGCGCAGTACGAGCAGTACTTC. It specifies CASSPGAGAQYEQYF. The V call is TRBV5-4, the J call TRBJ2-7; weak D call: TRBD2 (7 bases). CDR1 and CDR2 (germline): SGHNT, YYREEE (reference sequence). The ends were cut back, 4 bases at V and 4 bases at J, with 18 bases in the middle. There are 15 residues in the CDR3.

This clone was seen once. The chain uses TRBV6-5 and TRBJ1-2, with TRBD1 as a possible D gene (5 bases). Germline V CDR1 and CDR2: MNHEY, SVGAGI. V was clipped by 4 bases and J by 0 bases, with 12 bases between them. The length of the CDR3 is 15 residues. CDR3 coding DNA: TGTGCCAGCAGTTCATCGGGACTCTCTAACTATGGCTACACCTTC. Protein sequence: CASSSSGLSNYGYTF.

The CDR3 spells CASSAGEQETQYF. CDR3 nucleotide sequence: TGTGCCAGCAGCGCGGGGGAGCAAGAGACCCAGTACTTC. V gene TRBV7-7 combines with J gene TRBJ2-5; 7 bases are a match to TRBD2. Germline lookup yields CDR1 SSHAT and CDR2 FNYEAQ (reference sequence). The CDR3 consists of 13 residues. J was trimmed by 2 bases and V by 5 bases; bases with no gene match: 2.

The rearrangement joins TRBV29-1 to TRBJ2-1, with TRBD2 as a possible D gene (6 bases). Germline values: CDR1 SQVTM, CDR2 ANQGSEA. Trimming stripped 3 bases from V and 0 bases from J, with 9 bases between. The length of the CDR3 is 14 residues. This CDR3 reads CSVDGTHSYNEQFF. The CDR3, as DNA: TGCAGCGTTGACGGGACTCACTCCTACAATGAGCAGTTCTTC.

V is TRBV7-3 and J is TRBJ2-5, with 12 positions matching TRBD2. CDR3 length: 17 residues. The J segment lost 3 bases and the V segment lost 1 base, leaving 6 bases of the junction unmatched. CDR1 and CDR2 (germline): SGHTA, FQGTGA. CDR3 coding DNA: TGTGCCAGCAGCTTAAGGCACGGACTAGCGGGGAAAGAGACCCAGTACTTC. Its translation: CASSLRHGLAGKETQYF. The full variable domain, its missing parts supplied by reference TRBV7-3 and TRBJ2-5, is GAGVSQTPSNKVTEKGKYVELRCDPISGHTALYWYRQSLGQGPEFLIYFQGTGAADDSGLPNDRFFAVRPEGSVSTLKIQRTERGDSAVYLCASSLRHGLAGKETQYFGPGTRLLVL.

This clone was found once. This chain connects TRBV19 to TRBJ2-1; D possibly corresponds to TRBD2 (5 bases). This CDR3 has 17 amino acids. Trimming pared 1 base from V and 2 bases from J, leaving 15 bases between. Germline V gene data show CDR1 as LNHDA and CDR2 as SQIVND (reference sequence). CDR3 DNA sequence: TGTGCCAGTAGTATAGTGGGATCGACTACGGCCTACAATGAGCAGTTCTTC. This gives the protein CASSIVGSTTAYNEQFF.

The chain uses TRBV9 and TRBJ2-7, with 11 positions matching TRBD2. CDR3 length: 16 residues. V shed 2 bases, J shed 0 bases, and the junction held 4 bases outside the gene matches. Germline loops: CDR1 SGDLS, CDR2 YYNGEE. The CDR3 here is CASSVGTSGPSYEQYF. The CDR3 coding sequence is TGTGCCAGCAGCGTCGGGACTAGCGGCCCCTCCTACGAGCAGTACTTC.